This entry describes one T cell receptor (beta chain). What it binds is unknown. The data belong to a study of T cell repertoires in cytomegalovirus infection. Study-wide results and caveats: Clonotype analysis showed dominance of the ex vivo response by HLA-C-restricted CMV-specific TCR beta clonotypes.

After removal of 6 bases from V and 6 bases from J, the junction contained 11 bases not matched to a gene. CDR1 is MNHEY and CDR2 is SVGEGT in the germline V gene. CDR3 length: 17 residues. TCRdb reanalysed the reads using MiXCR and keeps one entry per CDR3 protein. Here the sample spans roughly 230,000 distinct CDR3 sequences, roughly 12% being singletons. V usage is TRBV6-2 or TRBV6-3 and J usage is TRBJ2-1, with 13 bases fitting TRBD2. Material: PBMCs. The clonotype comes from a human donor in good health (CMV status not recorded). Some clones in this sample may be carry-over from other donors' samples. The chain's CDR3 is CASSLTRTSGGSNEQFF. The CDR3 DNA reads TGTGCCAGCAGCCTGACCCGGACTAGCGGGGGAAGCAATGAGCAGTTCTTC.